Listed below are T cell receptor beta chains from one sample, sequenced in a study of early T cells in non-severe SARS-CoV-2 infection. TCRdb itself ran the 5' RACE reads through MiXCR, one entry per CDR3 protein. The repertoire holds around 26,000 distinct CDR3 sequences, with around 4% as singletons. Material: whole blood. All receptors come from an adult who was a healthcare worker with PCR-confirmed SARS-CoV-2 infection or an uninfected control (not recorded which). CDR3s include the opening cysteine and the closing phenylalanine or tryptophan. The order of the fields is D gene, clone size, V gene, J gene, CDR3 protein, CDR3 DNA. A D gene is named only where the DNA matches it firmly. Expanded clones get a size class; other rows say once, few or many, or leave the size out.

D: NA; size: few; V: TRBV6-6; J: TRBJ2-3; CDR3: CASSYFGGTDTQYF; DNA: TGTGCCAGCAGTTATTTTGGGGGCACAGATACGCAGTATTTT
D: TRBD2; size: few; V: TRBV18; J: TRBJ2-1; CDR3: CASSPPGTSGYNEQFF; DNA: TGTGCCAGCTCACCGCCCGGGACTAGCGGTTACAATGAGCAGTTCTTC
D: NA; size: many; V: TRBV20-1; J: TRBJ2-2; CDR3: CSARGGVAGELFF; DNA: TGCAGTGCTAGAGGAGGGGTCGCCGGGGAGCTGTTTTTT
D: TRBD1; size: few; V: TRBV18; J: TRBJ2-7; CDR3: CASSPGTGEYEQYF; DNA: TGTGCCAGCTCACCAGGGACAGGGGAGTACGAGCAGTACTTC
D: TRBD1; size: NA; V: TRBV7-9; J: TRBJ2-7; CDR3: CASSDRVHEQYF; DNA: TGTGCCAGCAGCGACAGGGTCCACGAGCAGTACTTC
D: NA; size: many; V: TRBV5-1; J: TRBJ2-7; CDR3: CASSLAYLHEQYF; DNA: TGCGCCAGCAGCTTGGCCTATCTCCACGAGCAGTACTTC
D: NA; size: NA; V: TRBV12-3/TRBV12-4; J: TRBJ2-3; CDR3: CASRGKVAPEQDTQYF; DNA: TGTGCCAGCAGGGGGAAAGTTGCACCGGAGCAGGATACGCAGTATTTT
D: NA; size: many; V: TRBV5-8; J: TRBJ2-1; CDR3: CASSLTGDEQFF; DNA: TGTGCCAGCAGCTTGACGGGAGATGAGCAGTTCTTC
D: TRBD2; size: many; V: TRBV13; J: TRBJ2-7; CDR3: CASSFGGTSRDEGYEQYF; DNA: TGTGCCAGCAGCTTTGGCGGGACTAGCCGAGATGAGGGCTACGAGCAGTACTTC
D: NA; size: NA; V: TRBV12-3/TRBV12-4; J: TRBJ1-1; CDR3: CASTRGGELMNTEAFF; DNA: TGTGCCAGCACCCGTGGCGGGGAGCTTATGAACACTGAAGCTTTCTTT
D: NA; size: few; V: TRBV7-9; J: TRBJ2-1; CDR3: CASSLDLSYNEQFF; DNA: TGTGCCAGCAGCTTGGACCTCTCCTACAATGAGCAGTTCTTC
D: TRBD1; size: NA; V: TRBV20-1; J: TRBJ1-2; CDR3: CSARDGTGNRYTF; DNA: TGCAGTGCTAGAGATGGGACAGGGAACCGCTACACCTTC
D: NA; size: NA; V: TRBV29-1; J: TRBJ1-2; CDR3: CSVYGQNYGYTF; DNA: TGCAGCGTTTATGGACAGAACTATGGCTACACCTTC
D: NA; size: many; V: TRBV10-3; J: TRBJ2-3; CDR3: CAIGTSTDTQYF; DNA: TGTGCCATCGGGACTAGCACAGATACGCAGTATTTT
D: NA; size: NA; V: TRBV27; J: TRBJ2-4; CDR3: CASSPFLGVLRYF; DNA: TGTGCCAGCAGTCCCTTTCTGGGGGTACTGCGGTACTTC
D: NA; size: NA; V: TRBV30; J: TRBJ2-3; CDR3: CAWNMGRVADTQYF; DNA: TGTGCCTGGAATATGGGGCGCGTGGCAGATACGCAGTATTTT
D: NA; size: few; V: TRBV7-6; J: TRBJ2-1; CDR3: CASSSHWYNEQFF; DNA: TGTGCCAGCAGCTCCCACTGGTACAATGAGCAGTTCTTC
D: TRBD2; size: many; V: TRBV4-1; J: TRBJ2-7; CDR3: CASSQVERGRNYEQYF; DNA: TGCGCCAGCAGCCAAGTAGAGCGGGGGAGGAACTACGAGCAGTACTTC
D: NA; size: NA; V: TRBV3-1; J: TRBJ1-1; CDR3: CASSQGSNTEAFF; DNA: TGTGCCAGCAGCCAGGGATCAAACACTGAAGCTTTCTTT
D: NA; size: many; V: TRBV7-8; J: TRBJ2-1; CDR3: CASSRGWGSNEQFF; DNA: TGTGCCAGCAGCCGAGGCTGGGGATCTAATGAGCAGTTCTTC
D: NA; size: many; V: TRBV7-6; J: TRBJ2-7; CDR3: CASSPHSLGLSYEQYF; DNA: TGTGCCAGCAGCCCTCATAGCCTAGGATTATCCTACGAGCAGTACTTC
D: NA; size: NA; V: TRBV7-2; J: TRBJ2-3; CDR3: CASSLQASDTQYF; DNA: TGTGCCAGCAGCTTACAAGCCTCAGATACGCAGTATTTT
D: TRBD1; size: NA; V: TRBV5-5; J: TRBJ2-7; CDR3: CASSLERDRGRYEQYF; DNA: TGTGCCAGCAGCTTGGAAAGGGACAGGGGGCGGTACGAGCAGTACTTC
D: NA; size: many; V: TRBV5-1; J: TRBJ2-1; CDR3: CASSSQSRGNEQFF; DNA: TGCGCCAGCAGCAGCCAAAGCCGGGGGAATGAGCAGTTCTTC
D: NA; size: few; V: TRBV11-2; J: TRBJ2-7; CDR3: CASSLDQGGGYEQYF; DNA: TGTGCCAGCAGCTTAGATCAGGGCGGAGGTTACGAGCAGTACTTC
D: NA; size: many; V: TRBV3-1; J: TRBJ1-1; CDR3: CASSQADGREAFF; DNA: TGTGCCAGCAGCCAAGCCGACGGGAGGGAAGCTTTCTTT
D: NA; size: NA; V: TRBV6-6; J: TRBJ1-1; CDR3: CASSPLGLSTGTEAFF; DNA: TGTGCCAGCAGTCCGTTGGGACTCTCTACGGGCACTGAAGCTTTCTTT
D: NA; size: many; V: TRBV4-1; J: TRBJ2-2; CDR3: CASSQDQLDYPDTGELFF; DNA: TGCGCCAGCAGCCAAGATCAGTTGGACTACCCGGACACCGGGGAGCTGTTTTTT